The 23 T cell receptor beta chains below all came from one sample that was sequenced in a study of response to subunit inactivated influenza vaccine. One entry per CDR3 protein, called by TCRdb with MiXCR from the RT-PCR reads. The sample lists approximately 700,000 distinct CDR3 sequences; approximately 14% were seen once. Sequences were derived from PBMCs from blood, sampled 11 to 12 days after vaccination. The receptors originated from a man aged 50-60 years who received an inactivated influenza vaccine.

This clonotype was seen a handful of times. V usage is TRBV6-9 and J usage is TRBJ1-1; D remains ambiguous. The V and J ends lost 10 bases and 0 bases respectively, with 18 bases between them. Germline CDR1 reads MNHGY; CDR2 reads SVAAGI. The CDR3 has 15 residues. In nucleotides, the CDR3 is TGTGCCATCGAACGTTCAGGTTTCATGAACACTGAAGCTTTCTTT. Amino acids: CAIERSGFMNTEAFF.

The chain combines TRBV4-1 with TRBJ1-6, with D unclear. The CDR3 sequence is 15 residues long. The germline gives CDR1 MGHRA, CDR2 YSYEKL. The ends were cut back, 1 base at V and 6 bases at J, with 10 bases in the middle. CDR3 amino acids: CASSQGLGINSPLHF. In nucleotides, the CDR3 is TGCGCCAGCAGCCAAGGCCTCGGGATTAATTCACCCCTCCACTTT.

This sequence joins TRBV2 and TRBJ2-2, with D perhaps TRBD1 (5 bases). The CDR3 length is 14 residues. The V gene lost 6 bases and the J gene lost 8 bases, with 16 bases spanning the gap. CDR1 is SNHLY and CDR2 is FYNNEI in the germline V gene. CDR3 loop: CASSKNKAGGELFF. CDR3 in DNA: TGTGCCAGCAGCAAAAACAAGGCAGGGGGGGAGCTGTTTTTT. Filled out from reference TRBV2 and TRBJ2-2, the complete variable domain reads EPEVTQTPSHQVTQMGQEVILRCVPISNHLYFYWYRQILGQKVEFLVSFYNNEISEKSEIFDDQFSVERPDGSNFTLKIRSTKLEDSAMYFCASSKNKAGGELFFGEGSRLTVL.

This clonotype turned up a few times. The chain links TRBV7-9 to TRBJ1-1; D not resolved. The CDR3 contains 12 residues. V was clipped by 1 base and J by 7 bases, with 7 bases between them. Germline V gene lookup returns CDR1 SEHNR and CDR2 FQNEAQ (reference sequence). The CDR3 reads CASSLVPGEAFF. The CDR3 nucleotides are TGTGCCAGCAGCTTAGTCCCAGGTGAAGCTTTCTTT.

In this sample, this clonotype turned up many times. The chain links TRBV10-3 to TRBJ2-7; D not certain. CDR1 is ENHRY, CDR2 SYGVKD, per germline. With 6 bases removed from V and 2 bases from J, the gap between germline ends came to 5 bases. This CDR3 is 11 amino acids long. CDR3 amino acids: CAISDTYEQYF. The CDR3 region has the DNA TGTGCCATCAGCGACACCTACGAGCAGTACTTC.

V usage is TRBV15 and J usage is TRBJ2-5; no reliable D call. The V and J ends lost 0 bases and 1 base respectively, with 9 bases between them. The CDR3 has 15 residues. In germline, CDR1 is LNHNV, CDR2 YYDKDF (reference sequence). In DNA form, the CDR3 reads TGTGCCACCAGCAGAGATCGAGTTATCCAAGAGACCCAGTACTTC. This encodes CATSRDRVIQETQYF.

V is TRBV4-2 and J is TRBJ2-3, with 9 bases identical to TRBD2. In germline, CDR1 is LGHNA, CDR2 YNFKEQ. V lost 1 base, J lost 6 bases, and 14 bases stayed unmatched. The CDR3 is 18 residues long. This CDR3 reads CASSQVLAGDIRDDTQYF. CDR3 sequence (DNA): TGTGCCAGCAGCCAAGTTTTAGCGGGAGATATCCGCGACGATACGCAGTATTTT.

The chain uses TRBV30 and TRBJ2-2; 8 positions agree with TRBD2. Per the germline V gene, CDR1 is GTSNPN and CDR2 is SVGIG (reference sequence). The V and J ends lost 3 bases and 6 bases, in that order; junction bases with no gene match: 0. The CDR3 has 12 residues. CDR3 protein: CAWSGGAGELFF. As DNA, the CDR3 is TGTGCCTGGAGCGGGGGGGCCGGGGAGCTGTTTTTT.

The sample holds a few counts of this clonotype. V gene TRBV5-1 combines with J gene TRBJ2-7; D is perhaps TRBD2 (6 bases). The germline CDR1 and CDR2 sequences are SGHRS and YFSETQ. This CDR3 comprises 16 residues. Trimming shortened V by 0 bases and J by 1 base, and 14 bases separated the two germline ends. The CDR3 bases are TGCGCCAGCAGCTTGGCTGTGGGCGCGGGGTCCTACGAGCAGTACTTC. Its protein is CASSLAVGAGSYEQYF.

The chain has TRBV20-1 and TRBJ1-1; D call uncertain. The germline V gene encodes CDR1 DFQATT and CDR2 SNEGSKA (reference sequence). The CDR3 extends over 12 amino acids. V was trimmed by 1 base and J by 0 bases, leaving 3 bases between them. CDR3 amino acids: CSARGMNTEAFF. CDR3 nucleotide sequence: TGCAGTGCTAGAGGGATGAACACTGAAGCTTTCTTT.

The chain couples TRBV28 to TRBJ2-5; 8 bases match TRBD2. V gave up 3 bases and J gave up 0 bases; unmatched junction bases: 9. The CDR3 sequence is 17 residues long. Germline V gene lookup returns CDR1 MDHEN and CDR2 SYDVKM. CDR3 nucleotide sequence: TGTGCCAGCAGTTTTGTGGCGGGGCGGGAGGACCAAGAGACCCAGTACTTC. The encoded protein is CASSFVAGREDQETQYF.

This chain joins TRBV6-2 or TRBV6-3 and TRBJ1-1; D is unclear. V was trimmed by 2 bases and J by 3 bases, leaving 7 bases between them. Germline V gives CDR1 MNHEY, CDR2 SVGEGT. The CDR3 is 13 residues long. The CDR3 sequence is CASSYQMYTEAFF. CDR3 nucleotides: TGTGCCAGCAGTTACCAAATGTACACTGAAGCTTTCTTT.

This clonotype was recorded a few times. The chain joins TRBV7-2 to TRBJ2-2; 7 positions match TRBD1. The germline CDR1 and CDR2 sequences are SGHTA and FQGNSA. V lost 7 bases to trimming and J lost 6 bases; unmatched junction nucleotides: 8. The CDR3 is made up of 14 amino acids. CDR3 nucleotides: TGTGCCAGCACCCCTTTTCAGGGGGCCGGGGAGCTGTTTTTT. This sequence encodes CASTPFQGAGELFF. Full variable domain (outside the CDR3, taken from reference TRBV7-2 and TRBJ2-2): GAGVSQSPSNKVTEKGKDVELRCDPISGHTALYWYRQSLGQGLEFLIYFQGNSAPDKSGLPSDRFSAERTGGSVSTLTIQRTQQEDSAVYLCASTPFQGAGELFFGEGSRLTVL.

This clonotype showed up just a few times. The rearrangement links TRBV30 to TRBJ2-7; D is possibly TRBD1 (5 bases). This CDR3 is built from 13 residues. Germline assignment: CDR1 GTSNPN and CDR2 SVGIG (reference sequence). Trimming removed 4 bases at V and 4 bases at J, with 14 bases between. The CDR3 region has the DNA TGTGCCTGGAAACAGGATTCCCGATACGAGCAGTACTTC. Translated, it gives CAWKQDSRYEQYF.

This clonotype was counted at least ten times. J is TRBJ2-3 and V is TRBV10-3, with 9 bases lining up with TRBD1. Germline V gives CDR1 ENHRY, CDR2 SYGVKD. The CDR3 runs 13 residues. The V segment lost 9 bases and the J segment 3 bases; nucleotides outside the gene matches: 4. The CDR3 spells CAIRQGVTDTQYF. CDR3 coding DNA: TGTGCCATTAGACAGGGGGTAACAGATACGCAGTATTTT.

This clonotype turned up a few times. The chain joins TRBV28 to TRBJ1-2; 8 bases are a match to TRBD1. CDR1 MDHEN and CDR2 SYDVKM come from the germline V gene. The junction had 9 bases not matched to a gene; V was cut back by 8 bases and J by 1 base. CDR3 length: 15 amino acids. CDR3 amino acids: CASGTGGFVNYGYTF. DNA for the CDR3: TGTGCCAGCGGGACAGGCGGGTTTGTTAACTATGGCTACACCTTC.

The chain recombines TRBV30 with TRBJ2-1; 9 bases agree with TRBD1. Germline V gene data show CDR1 as GTSNPN and CDR2 as SVGIG (reference sequence). V shed 4 bases, J shed 6 bases, and the junction held 7 bases outside the gene matches. The CDR3 length is 14 residues. The CDR3 bases are TGTGCCTGGAACAGGGGGCCAGTCTTCAATGAGCAGTTCTTC. Translation gives CAWNRGPVFNEQFF.

The chain is built from TRBV6-2 or TRBV6-3 and TRBJ1-1; D remains unclear. Germline V gene lookup returns CDR1 MNHEY and CDR2 SVGEGT. V lost 0 bases and J lost 4, with 15 bases in between. This CDR3 comprises 16 residues. CDR3 DNA: TGTGCCAGCAGTTACTCAATGGACTGGGGTCGCACTGAAGCTTTCTTT. Translation: CASSYSMDWGRTEAFF.

This clonotype was observed a handful of times. The genes are TRBV5-1 and TRBJ2-5; TRBD1 is a possible D gene (6 bases). The CDR3 has 15 residues. Germline V gene data show CDR1 as SGHRS and CDR2 as YFSETQ. The V and J ends lost 4 bases and 1 base respectively, with 14 bases between them. The CDR3 region has the DNA TGCGCCAGCAGCGACCCCAGGGGCCCCCAAGAGACCCAGTACTTC. Translated, it gives CASSDPRGPQETQYF.

With respect to this clonotype: This may be a read error, as it is one base from a much larger clone. CDR3 protein: CTSSTGTGGEQYF. CDR3 DNA: TGTACCAGCAGTACAGGGACAGGCGGCGAGCAGTACTTC. The V call is TRBV12-3 or TRBV12-4, the J call TRBJ2-7; 8 bases align to TRBD1. The CDR3 covers 13 residues.

The V and J genes are TRBV7-2 and TRBJ2-1; TRBD2 matches 9 bases. Trimming cost V 1 base and J 13 bases; bases outside gene matches: 5. Germline V CDR1 and CDR2: SGHTA, FQGNSA. This CDR3 region has 13 residues. CDR3 loop: CASSLVAGDPQFF. The CDR3 DNA follows: TGTGCCAGCAGCTTAGTAGCGGGAGATCCCCAGTTCTTC.

This clonotype came up a few times. J is TRBJ1-1 and V is TRBV6-6; weak D call: TRBD1 (6 bases). V lost 5 bases to trimming and J lost 1 base, with 8 bases between them. Germline lookup yields CDR1 MNHNY and CDR2 SVGAGI (reference sequence). The CDR3 extends over 13 amino acids. CDR3 DNA: TGTGCCAGCAGTAAACAGGGGAACACTGAAGCTTTCTTT. Protein: CASSKQGNTEAFF.

The chain uses TRBV7-2 and TRBJ2-7, with TRBD2 identical over 9 bases. CDR3 length: 13 residues. The germline gives CDR1 SGHTA, CDR2 FQGNSA. J was trimmed by 2 bases and V by 6 bases; bases with no gene match: 2. The DNA for the CDR3 is TGTGCCAGCAGGAGCGGGGGGCCCTACGAGCAGTACTTC. Translating gives CASRSGGPYEQYF.